This T cell receptor (beta chain) was captured in a study of blood T cell repertoires in COVID-19. Profiling relied on immunoSEQ multiplex PCR, and the TCRdb table lists in-frame clones only, not all of them. The sample lists some 290,000 clones, around 90% occurring once. V lost 4 bases to trimming and J lost 6 bases; unmatched junction nucleotides: 7. CDR3 length: 14 residues. The germline CDR1 and CDR2 sequences are SGHTA and FQGNSA. The rearrangement uses TRBV7-2 and TRBJ2-3; 7 bases match TRBD1. The sample comprised PBMCs or T cells enriched from blood (not recorded which). The sequence was collected from a woman aged 40 to 50 with acute COVID-19. This CDR3 reads CASSYPGQPDTQYF. The CDR3 coding sequence is TGTGCCAGCAGCTACCCGGGACAGCCGGATACGCAGTATTTT.